In this sample, the clone carrying this T cell receptor beta chain turned up many times. Its specificity is unknown. Because the CDR3's place on the DNA is in doubt, the DNA is left out and the CDR3 is given as listed by TCRdb. Separate cDNA molecules each had unique molecular identifiers attached to them. Using its own MiXCR run on the 5' RACE reads, TCRdb lists one record per CDR3 protein. This table has 25,000 to 35,000 distinct CDR3 sequences, less than 6% appearing once. Germline lookup yields CDR1 LGHNT and CDR2 FRNRAP. The CDR3 is made up of 15 amino acids, end residues included. This record comes from a study of early T cells in non-severe SARS-CoV-2 infection. Study-wide context: Bulk RNA taken from unsorted whole blood was sequenced, leaving chains unpaired.

The study's findings and limits: There was a bias toward anti-spike CD8 responses in VDJdb matching, which missed private and CD4 specificities.

The sequenced sample was whole blood. The J gene is TRBJ1-5, the V gene TRBV12-5. This clonotype was sampled from an adult who was a healthcare worker with PCR-confirmed SARS-CoV-2 infection or an uninfected control (not recorded which). The CDR3: CASGGTDLAISPSIF.